The sequence of this T cell receptor beta chain was determined in a study of beta chain features in type 1 diabetes. Study-wide results and caveats: Sequencing the cDNA could make cells with high TCR expression show up more than they should.

The V gene end was trimmed by 4 bases and the J gene end by 2 bases; junction bases not matched to a gene: 6. The CDR3 covers 16 residues. Germline loops: CDR1 SGHTA, CDR2 FQGNSA. This clone has more than one count but fewer than ten. Its antigen remains unidentified. What was sequenced were expressed TCRB transcripts, since all of the isolated RNA had been reverse transcribed. Assay used: immunoSEQ multiplex PCR; TCRdb lists only in-frame clones, some missing. The sample has hundreds of thousands of clones; about 16% are singletons. Sample: naive CD4+ T cells from blood. The rearrangement links TRBV7-2 to TRBJ2-5; 11 positions match TRBD2. This TCR was sampled from a man between 18 and 35 years old in good health. Here the CDR3 reads CASSSRLAGLQETQYF. Here the CDR3 DNA reads TGTGCCAGCAGCTCACGACTAGCGGGGCTACAAGAGACCCAGTACTTC.